This T cell receptor beta chain was recovered during a study of technical replicates of blood from a handful of donors (dated by TCRdb to 2016 to 2017). The method was the immunoSEQ multiplex PCR assay. The clones in this table, taken by TCRdb from immuneACCESS, are in-frame only. Not every clone is retained; where verified, under half of the shortfall comes from an unresolved V gene, and the cause of the rest is unknown. The sample includes more than 75,000 clones, with approximately 94% observed a single time. The ten largest clones take up around 0.23% of the sample. As regards this clone: The antigen this receptor binds is unknown. The sample holds no much larger clone one base away, and base qualities are not on file.

The CDR3, from cysteine to phenylalanine, totals 17 residues. Only CDR3 DNA is held: 51 bases, read in frame from base 1. V and J are trimmed by 6 bases and 0 bases, and the gene matches miss 11 bases of the junction. The germline V gene yields MGHDK for CDR1 and SYGVNS for CDR2. Material for sequencing was T cells isolated from PBMCs. The chain couples TRBV25-1 to TRBJ1-2, and 9 junctional nucleotides match TRBD1. The receptor was derived from a human donor in good health. The CDR3: CASSGLGQGTANYGYTF. The DNA sequence reads TGTGCCAGCAGCGGGCTTGGACAGGGGACTGCTAACTATGGCTACACCTTC.